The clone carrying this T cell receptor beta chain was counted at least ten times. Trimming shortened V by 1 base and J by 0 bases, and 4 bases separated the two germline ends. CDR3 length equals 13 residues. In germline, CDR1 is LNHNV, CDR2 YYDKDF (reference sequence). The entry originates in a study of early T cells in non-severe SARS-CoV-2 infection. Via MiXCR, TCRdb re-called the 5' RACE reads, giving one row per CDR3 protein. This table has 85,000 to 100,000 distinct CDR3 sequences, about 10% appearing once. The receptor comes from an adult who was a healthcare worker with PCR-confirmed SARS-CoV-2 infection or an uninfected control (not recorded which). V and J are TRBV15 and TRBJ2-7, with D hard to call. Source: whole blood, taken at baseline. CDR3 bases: TGTGCCACCAGCAGAGTGGACTCCTACGAGCAGTACTTC. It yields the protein CATSRVDSYEQYF.